These 20 T cell receptor beta chains were all obtained from the same sample, sequenced in a study. Each CDR3 protein gets one entry after TCRdb re-called the 5' RACE reads with MiXCR. Of about 32,000 distinct CDR3 sequences listed, less than 25% are singletons. Sequenced input: memory CD4+ T cells sorted from blood. Subset: memory CD4+ T cells, CD4+CD45RO+CD25-. These receptors came from a female donor with breast cancer.

In its sample, this clonotype is medium-sized. The chain links TRBV4-1 to TRBJ2-5, with D possibly matching TRBD1 (6 bases). V lost 4 bases and J 1 base, leaving 13 bases between the germline ends. This CDR3 comprises 15 residues. Germline CDR1 reads MGHRA; CDR2 reads YSYEKL. The CDR3 spells CASSPGQGSQETQYF. In nucleotides, the CDR3 is TGCGCCAGCAGCCCCGGTCAGGGGTCCCAAGAGACCCAGTACTTC.

Points on this clonotype: This may be a read error, as it is one base from a much larger clone. The chain employs TRBV5-1 and TRBJ2-3; 8 nucleotides match TRBD1. The CDR3 loop spans 17 amino acids. The ends lost 0 bases at V and 2 bases at J; junction bases unmatched: 8. CDR1 and CDR2 (germline): SGHRS, YFSETQ. The DNA for the CDR3 is TGCGCCAGCAGCTTGGCCAGTACGGGACAGGACACAGATACGCAGTATTTT. Its translation is CASSLASTGQDTDTQYF.

The CDR3: CASKDTSNQPQHF. The CDR3 DNA is TGTGCCAGCAAGGACACGAGCAATCAGCCCCAGCATTTT. This rearrangement joins TRBV6-1 to TRBJ1-5, with D possibly TRBD1 on 5 matching bases. From germline, CDR1 is MNHNS and CDR2 SASEGT. The CDR3 extends over 13 amino acids. Trimming pared 7 bases from V and 1 base from J, leaving 8 bases between.

This clonotype has ten or more counts. The chain uses TRBV24-1 and TRBJ2-7; D could derive from TRBD1 or TRBD2 (5 bases each). The ends were cut back, 2 bases at V and 7 bases at J, with 14 bases in the middle. CDR1 is KGHDR, CDR2 SFDVKD, per germline. The CDR3 is made up of 14 amino acids. The CDR3, as DNA: TGTGCCACCAGTGATTCAACAGGCCGGAGGGAGCAGTACTTC. It specifies CATSDSTGRREQYF.

This clonotype was counted ten times or more. The rearrangement joins TRBV10-3 to TRBJ2-7; 7 nucleotides line up with TRBD1. The ends lost 2 bases at V and 2 bases at J; junction bases unmatched: 6. Germline V gives CDR1 ENHRY, CDR2 SYGVKD. This CDR3 region has 15 residues. CDR3 coding DNA: TGTGCCATCAGTGAGAGTAGGACAGGCACCTACGAGCAGTACTTC. Amino acids: CAISESRTGTYEQYF.

This clonotype has at least ten counts. The chain couples TRBV2 to TRBJ1-5; no reliable D call. V was cut by 4 bases and J by 3 bases, with 4 bases left in between. The CDR3 runs to 12 residues. Looked up from germline, CDR1 is SNHLY and CDR2 is FYNNEI. The CDR3 here is CASSGDNQPQHF. DNA for the CDR3: TGTGCCAGCAGTGGGGACAATCAGCCCCAGCATTTT.

In its sample, this clonotype was seen a few times. V gene TRBV9 combines with J gene TRBJ2-1, with 7 positions matching TRBD1. Germline assignment: CDR1 SGDLS and CDR2 YYNGEE. There are 17 residues in the CDR3. V was clipped by 3 bases and J by 1 base; unmatched bases: 10. For the CDR3, the DNA is TGTGCCAGCAGCGCGCAGAGGACAGGCGAATCCTACAATGAGCAGTTCTTC. The encoded protein is CASSAQRTGESYNEQFF.

This clonotype was counted a few times. The chain carries TRBV7-2 and TRBJ2-7, with 10 bases identical to TRBD2. CDR1 SGHTA and CDR2 FQGNSA come from the germline V gene. The V and J ends lost 6 bases and 4 bases, in that order; junction bases with no gene match: 9. The CDR3 has 15 amino acids. The CDR3 region is CASRGSGGAGYEQYF. Written as DNA, the CDR3 is TGTGCCAGCAGGGGGAGCGGGGGGGCCGGTTACGAGCAGTACTTC.

The J gene is TRBJ2-3, the V gene TRBV7-9; maybe TRBD2 (5 bases). The CDR3 totals 16 residues. Between the trimmed V and J ends, which lost 5 bases and 0 bases, there was a span of 15 bases. Germline-derived CDR1 and CDR2 are SEHNR and FQNEAQ (reference sequence). The CDR3 is CASSPGSGTSTDTQYF. CDR3 coding DNA: TGTGCCAGCAGCCCGGGCAGCGGCACTAGCACAGATACGCAGTATTTT.

This clonotype was observed a few times. The genes are TRBV5-4 and TRBJ2-2, with unresolved D. Germline CDR1 is SGHNT and CDR2 is YYREEE (reference sequence). This CDR3 has 12 residues. V was pared by 3 bases and J by 5 bases, with 5 bases between. DNA of the CDR3: TGTGCCAGCAGCTCACCTACCGGGGAGCTGTTTTTT. This translates into CASSSPTGELFF.

The gene calls are TRBV4-3 and TRBJ2-1; D is unresolved. Per germline, CDR1 LGHNA and CDR2 YSLEER. Trimming stripped 0 bases from V and 5 bases from J, with 11 bases between. The CDR3 extends over 15 amino acids. CDR3 residues: CASSQDPRPHNEQFF. CDR3 bases: TGCGCCAGCAGCCAAGACCCGAGACCCCACAATGAGCAGTTCTTC.

The chain recombines TRBV27 with TRBJ2-7; tentatively, D is TRBD1 (7 bases). V was clipped by 8 bases and J by 4 bases, with 12 bases between them. This CDR3 comprises 12 residues. In germline, CDR1 is MNHEY, CDR2 SMNVEV (reference sequence). The CDR3 region is CASVSGGYEQYF. The CDR3 region has the DNA TGTGCCAGCGTCTCAGGGGGGTACGAGCAGTACTTC.

This clonotype was seen repeatedly, ten times or more. The rearrangement links TRBV4-1 to TRBJ2-3; D gene uncertain. Germline V gene lookup returns CDR1 MGHRA and CDR2 YSYEKL. This CDR3 is 14 amino acids long. V lost 2 bases and J 2 bases, leaving 8 bases between the germline ends. The CDR3 loop reads CASSQQRDTDTQYF. The CDR3 DNA follows: TGCGCCAGCAGCCAACAGCGAGACACAGATACGCAGTATTTT.

The chain recombines TRBV6-5 with TRBJ2-7; D is unresolved. V was trimmed by 0 bases and J by 3 bases, leaving 6 bases between them. Germline loops: CDR1 MNHEY, CDR2 SVGAGI. The CDR3 is made up of 13 amino acids. The CDR3 spells CASSYSTSYEQYF. Here the CDR3 DNA reads TGTGCCAGCAGTTACTCGACCAGCTACGAGCAGTACTTC.

The chain couples TRBV4-1 to TRBJ2-5, with TRBD2 as a possible D gene (5 bases). V gave up 3 bases and J gave up 0 bases, with 14 bases separating them. Germline CDR1 and CDR2: MGHRA and YSYEKL. The CDR3 sequence is 16 residues long. CDR3 loop: CASSHDLGLYQETQYF. CDR3 nucleotides: TGCGCCAGCAGCCATGACCTTGGACTCTACCAAGAGACCCAGTACTTC.

This clonotype was counted a few times. Because it lacks the conserved phenylalanine or tryptophan at the end, this CDR3 is likely a read error. The chain has TRBV5-1 and TRBJ2-1; TRBD1 might be the D (6 bases). Trimming shortened V by 0 bases and J by 5 bases, and 6 bases separated the two germline ends. The CDR3 spans 13 residues. Looked up from germline, CDR1 is SGHRS and CDR2 is YFSETQ. CDR3 sequence: CASSLGTDNEQFY. CDR3 nucleotides: TGCGCCAGCAGCTTGGGGACAGACAATGAGCAGTTCTAC.

This clonotype occurred many times. The rearrangement uses TRBV5-4 and TRBJ1-6; TRBD1 matches at 8 bases. CDR1 SGHNT and CDR2 YYREEE come from the germline V gene (reference sequence). V gave up 1 base and J gave up 10 bases; unmatched junction bases: 7. The CDR3 runs 15 residues. The CDR3 protein is CASSLFQGARSPLHF. For the CDR3, the DNA is TGTGCCAGCAGCTTGTTTCAGGGGGCTCGGTCACCCCTCCACTTT.

The sample holds one count of this clonotype. This may come from a read error, since a much larger clone is one base off. The V gene is TRBV5-6, the J gene TRBJ2-7; 8 bases align to TRBD1. The CDR3 covers 17 residues. CDR1 and CDR2 (germline): SGHDT, YYEEEE. V shed 4 bases, J shed 4 bases, and the junction held 16 bases outside the gene matches. The CDR3 nucleotides are TGTGCCAGCAGCAGAGGGGCACAACAGGGGGACATATACGAGCAGTACTTC. This gives the protein CASSRGAQQGDIYEQYF.

The chain is built from TRBV4-2 and TRBJ1-2; D remains unclear. This CDR3 has 18 amino acids. Germline loops: CDR1 LGHNA, CDR2 YNFKEQ. The germline V and J ends were trimmed by 0 bases and 6 bases, with 23 bases remaining between them. The CDR3: CASSQDRRSTVGGHGYTF. The CDR3 DNA is TGTGCCAGCAGCCAAGATCGGCGGTCAACAGTAGGAGGGCATGGCTACACCTTC.

J is TRBJ1-6 and V is TRBV4-3; tentative D call: TRBD1 (6 bases). This CDR3 comprises 16 residues. Trimming left V 4 bases short and J 10 bases short, with 20 bases between. Germline V CDR1 and CDR2: LGHNA, YSLEER. This CDR3 reads CASSPGATVGRSPLHF. In DNA form, the CDR3 reads TGCGCCAGCAGCCCGGGGGCGACAGTGGGACGGTCACCCCTCCACTTT.